This T cell receptor (beta chain) was sequenced in a study of T cell responses to AZD1222 COVID-19 vaccine. Assay used: immunoSEQ multiplex PCR; TCRdb lists only in-frame clones, some missing. The table includes roughly 160,000 clones, around 94% detected once. Overall study findings and caveats: Spike-spanning, vaccine-associated CD4 TCRs were dominant at 160-218 and 743-854.

In the case of this clone: No antigen is known for it.

Trimming shortened V by 0 bases and J by 4 bases, and 4 bases separated the two germline ends. CDR3 size: 13 residues. The germline V gene encodes CDR1 SGHVS and CDR2 FQNEAQ. The rearrangement links TRBV7-8 to TRBJ1-5; D is unresolved. The input for sequencing was peripheral blood, taken on day 0 of AZD1222 vaccination. The sequence was collected from an adult in good health. CDR3 in DNA: TGTGCCAGCAGCTTAGCGACTAATCAGCCCCAGCATTTT. Protein: CASSLATNQPQHF.